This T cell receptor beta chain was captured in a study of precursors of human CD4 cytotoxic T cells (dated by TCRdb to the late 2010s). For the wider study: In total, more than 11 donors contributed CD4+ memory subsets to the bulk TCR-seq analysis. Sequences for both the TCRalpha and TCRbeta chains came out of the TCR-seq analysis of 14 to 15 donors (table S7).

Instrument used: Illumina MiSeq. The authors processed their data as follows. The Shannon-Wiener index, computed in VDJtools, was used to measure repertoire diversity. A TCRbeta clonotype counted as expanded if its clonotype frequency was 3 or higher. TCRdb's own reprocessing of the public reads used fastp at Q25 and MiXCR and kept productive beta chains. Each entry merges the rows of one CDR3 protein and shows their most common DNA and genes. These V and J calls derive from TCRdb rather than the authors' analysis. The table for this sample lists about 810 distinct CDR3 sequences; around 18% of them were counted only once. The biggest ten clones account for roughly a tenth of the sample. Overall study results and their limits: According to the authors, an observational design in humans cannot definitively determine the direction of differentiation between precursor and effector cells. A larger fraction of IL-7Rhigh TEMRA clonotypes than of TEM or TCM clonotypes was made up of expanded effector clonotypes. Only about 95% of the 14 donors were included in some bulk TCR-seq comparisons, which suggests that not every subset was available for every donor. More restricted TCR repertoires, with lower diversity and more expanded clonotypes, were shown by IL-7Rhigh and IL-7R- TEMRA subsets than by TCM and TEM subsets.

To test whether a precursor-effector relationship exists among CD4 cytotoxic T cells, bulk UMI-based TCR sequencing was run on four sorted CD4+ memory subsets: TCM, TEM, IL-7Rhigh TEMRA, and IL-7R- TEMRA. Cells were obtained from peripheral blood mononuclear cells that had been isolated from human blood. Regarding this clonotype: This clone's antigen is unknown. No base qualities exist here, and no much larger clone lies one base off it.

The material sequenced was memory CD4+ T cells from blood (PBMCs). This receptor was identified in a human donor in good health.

The nucleotide sequence reads TGCGCCAGCAGCCCACGGACAGGGGGCCCCGCGAACACTGAAGCTTTCTTT. It translates as CASSPRTGGPANTEAFF. This sequence uses TRBV5-1 and TRBJ1-1, with 11 central nucleotides matching TRBD1. After removal of 4 bases from V and 1 base from J, the junction retains 9 bases not matched to a gene. The CDR3, from cysteine to phenylalanine, totals 17 residues. Only the CDR3 part of the read is kept: 51 bases, read in frame from the first base. The germline V gene yields SGHRS for CDR1 and YFSETQ for CDR2.